This T cell receptor (beta chain) was captured in a study of shared clonotypes between healthy human individuals. The junction had 9 bases not matched to a gene; V was cut back by 2 bases and J by 10 bases. CDR1 and CDR2 from the germline V gene are SGHVS and FQNEAQ. This CDR3 spans 15 amino acids. This table comes from immunoSEQ multiplex PCR, and its TCRdb copy is limited to in-frame clones, with some not included. The data contain 2,500,000 or so clones, over 85% of them singletons. Those who donated, Caucasian adults without exception, all lived in Nashville, Tennessee. This chain uses TRBV7-8 with TRBJ2-1; the match to TRBD1 covers 9 bases. The clonotype comes from a young man in good health. Some clones in this sample may be carry-over from other donors' samples. Sequencing input: naive CD4+ T cells from PBMCs. As for subset: CD45RA+ positively selected. The CDR3 loop is CASSLRLQGAGEQFF. The CDR3 coding sequence is TGTGCCAGCAGCTTACGCCTACAGGGGGCGGGGGAGCAGTTCTTC.